A selection of T cell receptor beta chains follows, all from one sample in a study of blood T cell repertoires in COVID-19. Libraries were prepared by immunoSEQ multiplex PCR; TCRdb keeps only in-frame clonotypes and omits some of them. The sample comprises some 150,000 clones, roughly 84% of which are singletons, and 9% to 10% rests with the top ten. Material for sequencing was peripheral blood. All receptors derive from a woman aged 45 to 65 with acute or convalescent COVID-19. Each CDR3 is given without its conserved first and last residue.

len | v_gene | CDR3aa
14 | TRBV7-2 | ASSLVFSGGLETQY
12 | TRBV10-2 | ASTRTGTQETQY
11 | TRBV7-9 | ASRPGGEEKLF
13 | TRBV18 | ASSPTLTMDNEQF
12 | TRBV5-1 | ASSLAQDSYGYT
10 | TRBV4-2 | ASSQIDNEQF
11 | TRBV5-6 | ASSAGPNQPQH
12 | TRBV3-1/TRBV3-2 | ASSQGGQGRGYT
10 | TRBV7-8 | ASSRTSSHPF
12 | TRBV11-2 | ASFQTGLSETQY
13 | TRBV9 | ASSVNPTGPSPLH
10 | TRBV19 | ASGSYNNEQY
13 | TRBV7-2 | ASSATGGTYNEQF
14 | TRBV3-1/TRBV3-2 | ASSPLRTATNEKLF
9 | TRBV20-1 | SATSGHEQY
14 | TRBV10-2 | ASSEWGPGVYSPLH
12 | TRBV19 | ASTPRGDYNEQF
11 | TRBV11-2 | ASSSLVRGEAF
11 | TRBV4-3 | ASSQDKGNTIY
13 | TRBV5-4 | ASSPRVSGITEAF
13 | TRBV4-1 | ASSQGAAFSYGYT
14 | TRBV5-1 | ASSLFSGQGRETQY
12 | TRBV27 | ASSPSDGTYEQY
13 | TRBV7-9 | ASSSTRGAGDTQY
14 | TRBV5-1 | ASSLALAGGVNEQF
10 | TRBV6-2/TRBV6-3 | ASSQGFGELF
13 | TRBV2 | ASSGASGQWNIQY
15 | TRBV4-1 | ASSQKSRGGLENEQF
12 | TRBV19 | ASSIRRSSYEQY
17 | TRBV29-1 | SDLPGQGARGRIYNEQF
13 | TRBV7-2 | ASSQYSGVGDTQY
13 | TRBV4-1 | ASSQEAVMNTEAF
13 | TRBV6-2/TRBV6-3 | ASSFGQASGNTIY
13 | TRBV18 | ASSPRQGAWTEAF
10 | TRBV18 | ASSPWEGEQY
13 | TRBV28 | ASSLADRERQPQH
11 | TRBV2 | ASFQEAGQPQH
13 | TRBV5-1 | ASSLVSGGADTQY
13 | TRBV9 | ASSSGGISTDTQY